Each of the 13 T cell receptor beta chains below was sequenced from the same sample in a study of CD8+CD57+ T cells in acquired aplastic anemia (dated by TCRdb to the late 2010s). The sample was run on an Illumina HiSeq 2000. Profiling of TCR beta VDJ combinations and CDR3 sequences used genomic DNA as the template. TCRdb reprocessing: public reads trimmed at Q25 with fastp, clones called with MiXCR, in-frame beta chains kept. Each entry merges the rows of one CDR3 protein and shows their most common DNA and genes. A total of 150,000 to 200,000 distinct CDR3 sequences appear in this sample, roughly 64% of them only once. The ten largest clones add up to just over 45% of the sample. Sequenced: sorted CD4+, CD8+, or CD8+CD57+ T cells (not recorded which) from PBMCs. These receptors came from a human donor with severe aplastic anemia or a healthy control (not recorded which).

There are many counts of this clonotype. The CDR3 bases are TGTGCCAGCAGCTTAATGGCAGGGGCTGAAGCTTTCTTT. This codes for CASSLMAGAEAFF. The chain has TRBV11-2 and TRBJ1-1, with D possibly TRBD1 on 6 matching bases. The CDR3 is 13 amino acids. Germline V gene lookup returns CDR1 SGHAT and CDR2 FQNNGV. Trimming stripped 2 bases from V and 6 bases from J, with 10 bases between.

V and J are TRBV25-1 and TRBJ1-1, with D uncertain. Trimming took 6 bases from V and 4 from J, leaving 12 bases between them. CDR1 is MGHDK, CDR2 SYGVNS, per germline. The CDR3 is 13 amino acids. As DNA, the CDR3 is TGTGCCAGCAGGGACTCCGATAGCACTGAAGCTTTCTTT. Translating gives CASRDSDSTEAFF.

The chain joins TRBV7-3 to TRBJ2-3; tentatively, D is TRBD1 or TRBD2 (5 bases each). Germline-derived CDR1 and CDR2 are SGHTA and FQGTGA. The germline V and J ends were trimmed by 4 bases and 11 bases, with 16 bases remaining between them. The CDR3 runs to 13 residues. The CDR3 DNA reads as TGTGCCAGCAGCTGGGGACCTTACAATGAGCAGTATTTT. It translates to CASSWGPYNEQYF. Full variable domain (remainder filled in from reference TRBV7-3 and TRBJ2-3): GAGVSQTPSNKVTEKGKYVELRCDPISGHTALYWYRQSLGQGPEFLIYFQGTGAADDSGLPNDRFFAVRPEGSVSTLKIQRTERGDSAVYLCASSWGPYNEQYFGPGTRLTVL.

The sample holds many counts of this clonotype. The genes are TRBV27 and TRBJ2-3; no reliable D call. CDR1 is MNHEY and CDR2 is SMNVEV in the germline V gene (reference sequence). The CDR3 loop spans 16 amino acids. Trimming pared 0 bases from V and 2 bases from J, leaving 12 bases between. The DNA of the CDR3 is TGTGCCAGCAGTTTATCGCAGGAGCTTCACACAGATACGCAGTATTTT. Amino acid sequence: CASSLSQELHTDTQYF.

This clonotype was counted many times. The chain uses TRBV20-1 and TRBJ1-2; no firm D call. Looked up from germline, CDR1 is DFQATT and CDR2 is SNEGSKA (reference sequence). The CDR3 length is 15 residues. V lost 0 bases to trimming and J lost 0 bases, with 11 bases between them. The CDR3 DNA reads TGCAGTGCTAGAGATAAAGTTACAGCTAACTATGGCTACACCTTC. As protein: CSARDKVTANYGYTF.

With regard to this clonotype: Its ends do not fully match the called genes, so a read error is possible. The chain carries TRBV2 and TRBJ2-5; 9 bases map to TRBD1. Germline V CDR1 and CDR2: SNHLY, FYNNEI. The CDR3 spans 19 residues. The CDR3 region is CASSRDRVPLCPDQKTQYF. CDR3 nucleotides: TGTGCCAGCAGTCGGGACAGGGTTCCCTTGTGTCCTGACCAAAAGACCCAGTACTTC. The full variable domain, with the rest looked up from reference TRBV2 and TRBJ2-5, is EPEVTQTPSHQVTQMGQEVILRCVPISNHLYFYWYRQILGQKVEFLVSFYNNEISEKSEIFDDQFSVERPDGSNFTLKIRSTKLEDSAMYFCASSRDRVPLCPDQKTQYFGPGTRLLVL.

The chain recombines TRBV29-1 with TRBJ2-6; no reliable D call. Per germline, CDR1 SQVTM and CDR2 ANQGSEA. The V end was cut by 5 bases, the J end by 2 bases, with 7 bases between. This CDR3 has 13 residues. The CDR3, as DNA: TGCAGCGTTCGGAGCCCTGGGGCCAACGTCCTGACTTTC. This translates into CSVRSPGANVLTF.

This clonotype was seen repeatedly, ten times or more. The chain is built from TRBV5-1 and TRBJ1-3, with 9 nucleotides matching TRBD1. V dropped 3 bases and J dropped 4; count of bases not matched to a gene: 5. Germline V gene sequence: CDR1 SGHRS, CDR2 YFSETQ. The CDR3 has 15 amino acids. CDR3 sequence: CASSSPGQGGNTIYF. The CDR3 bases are TGCGCCAGCAGCTCGCCGGGACAGGGCGGAAACACCATATATTTT.

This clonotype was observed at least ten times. CDR3 DNA sequence: TGCGCCAGCAGCTTGAGGGATGAGCAGTTCTTC. Translating it yields CASSLRDEQFF. The chain recombines TRBV5-1 with TRBJ2-1; D not resolved. With 1 base removed from V and 8 bases from J, the gap between germline ends came to 4 bases. Germline V lookup: CDR1 SGHRS, CDR2 YFSETQ. The CDR3 is made up of 11 amino acids.

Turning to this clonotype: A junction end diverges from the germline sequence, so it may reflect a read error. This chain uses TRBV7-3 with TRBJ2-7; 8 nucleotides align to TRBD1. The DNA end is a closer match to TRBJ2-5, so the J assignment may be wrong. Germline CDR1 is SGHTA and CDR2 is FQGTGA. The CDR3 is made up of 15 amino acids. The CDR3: CASSFGTGTGETQYF. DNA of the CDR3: TGTGCTAGCAGCTTTGGGACAGGCACAGGAGAGACCCAGTACTTC.

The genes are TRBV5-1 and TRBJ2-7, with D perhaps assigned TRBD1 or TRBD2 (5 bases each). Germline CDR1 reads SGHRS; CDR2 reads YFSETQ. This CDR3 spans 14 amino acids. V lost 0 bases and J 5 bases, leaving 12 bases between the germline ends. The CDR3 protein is CASSLGQGAHEQYF. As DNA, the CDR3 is TGCGCCAGCAGCTTGGGTCAGGGAGCCCACGAGCAGTACTTC.

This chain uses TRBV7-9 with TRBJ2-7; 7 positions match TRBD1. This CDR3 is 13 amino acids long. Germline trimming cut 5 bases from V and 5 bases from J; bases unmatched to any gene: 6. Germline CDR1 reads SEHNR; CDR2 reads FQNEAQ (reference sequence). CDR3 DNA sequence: TGTGCCAGCAGCCTGGACAGGTTCGACGAGCAGTACTTC. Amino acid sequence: CASSLDRFDEQYF.

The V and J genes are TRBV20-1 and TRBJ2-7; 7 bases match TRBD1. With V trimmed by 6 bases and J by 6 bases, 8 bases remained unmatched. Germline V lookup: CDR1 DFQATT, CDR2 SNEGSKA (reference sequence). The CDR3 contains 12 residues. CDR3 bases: TGCAGTGCAACCGGGACAGCCCTCGAGCAGTACTTC. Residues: CSATGTALEQYF.